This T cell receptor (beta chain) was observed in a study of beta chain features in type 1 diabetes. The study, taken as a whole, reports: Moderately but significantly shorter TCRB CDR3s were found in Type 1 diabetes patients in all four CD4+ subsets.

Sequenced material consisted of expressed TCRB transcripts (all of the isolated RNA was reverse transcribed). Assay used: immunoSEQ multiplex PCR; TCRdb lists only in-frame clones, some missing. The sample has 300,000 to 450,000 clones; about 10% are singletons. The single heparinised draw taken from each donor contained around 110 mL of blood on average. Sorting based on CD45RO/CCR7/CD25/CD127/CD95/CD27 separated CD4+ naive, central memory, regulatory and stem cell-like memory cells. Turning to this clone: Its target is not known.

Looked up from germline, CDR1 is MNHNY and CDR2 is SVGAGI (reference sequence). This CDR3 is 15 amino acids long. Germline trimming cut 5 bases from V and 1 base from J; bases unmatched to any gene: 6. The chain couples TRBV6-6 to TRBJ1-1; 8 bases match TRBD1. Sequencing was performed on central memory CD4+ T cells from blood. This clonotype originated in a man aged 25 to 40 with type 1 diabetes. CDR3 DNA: TGTGCCAGCAGTGGGCCCGGGACAGGGAACACTGAAGCTTTCTTT. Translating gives CASSGPGTGNTEAFF.